Below are 7 T cell receptor beta chains sequenced from a single sample in a study of human T cells and chemical hapten exposure (dated by TCRdb to the early 2020s). The sample's time point label is to be understood as: pre-sensitization, week 0. The treatment or condition label, read with the paper, signifies: therapeutic diphenylcyclopropenone sensitization with weekly scalp DPC. Library preparation was by RACE. The reads were generated on a NextSeq 500. TCRdb redid the processing of the public reads, applying fastp at Q25 and MiXCR, and retained in-frame beta chains. Each entry merges the rows of one CDR3 protein and shows their most common DNA and genes. The sample has over 300,000 distinct CDR3 sequences on record, approximately 5% of them singletons. The ten largest clones capture around 2.6% of the sample. This sample comprised whole blood, obtained in connection with sensitization to the hapten diphenylcyclopropenone (DPC). The source is a woman in her 50s with alopecia areata. Some clones in this sample may be carry-over from other donors' samples.

This clonotype showed up just a few times. The CDR3 DNA reads as TGTGCCAGCAGCTCAGGCCATCGAAACACTGAAGCTTTCTTT. Translated, it gives CASSSGHRNTEAFF. This chain joins TRBV11-2 and TRBJ1-1; D unclear. Between the trimmed V and J ends, which lost 4 bases and 2 bases, there was a span of 11 bases. The CDR3 length is 14 residues. Germline loops: CDR1 SGHAT, CDR2 FQNNGV.

This clonotype was seen ten or more times. The V gene is TRBV24-1, the J gene TRBJ2-1; TRBD2 aligns across 7 bases. This CDR3 has 13 amino acids. The trim removed 0 bases at V and 9 bases at J, leaving 1 base unmatched. Germline-derived CDR1 and CDR2 are KGHDR and SFDVKD. The CDR3 loop reads CATSDLGEGEQFF. The CDR3 DNA is TGTGCCACCAGTGATTTGGGGGAGGGTGAGCAGTTCTTC.

This clonotype has just a few counts. The chain is built from TRBV4-1 and TRBJ1-2, with D uncertain. CDR1 MGHRA and CDR2 YSYEKL come from the germline V gene. This CDR3 region has 15 residues. The ends were cut back, 4 bases at V and 6 bases at J, with 18 bases in the middle. CDR3 in amino acids: CASSPHRVPENGYTF. The CDR3, as DNA: TGCGCCAGCAGCCCTCACAGAGTCCCCGAAAATGGCTACACCTTC.

This clonotype was observed at least ten times. The chain has TRBV21-1 and TRBJ2-5; the table calls TRBD1, which could not be checked here. TRBV21-1 is designated a pseudogene. This CDR3 has 14 residues. The CDR3 reads CASSKRDNRETQYF. CDR3 nucleotides: TGTGCCAGCAGCAAGAGGGATAACAGGGAGACCCAGTACTTC.

The chain is built from TRBV14 and TRBJ1-1; D unresolved. CDR3 length: 14 residues. The V gene lost 1 base and the J gene lost 1 base, with 7 bases spanning the gap. Germline V gives CDR1 SGHDN, CDR2 FVKESK. CDR3 in amino acids: CASSQGFSNTEAFF. DNA for the CDR3: TGTGCCAGCAGCCAAGGATTCTCGAACACTGAAGCTTTCTTT. Complete variable domain (other parts from reference TRBV14 and TRBJ1-1): EAGVTQFPSHSVIEKGQTVTLRCDPISGHDNLYWYRRVMGKEIKFLLHFVKESKQDESGMPNNRFLAERTGGTYSTLKVQPAELEDSGVYFCASSQGFSNTEAFFGQGTRLTVV.

This clonotype was counted only a few times. The chain employs TRBV29-1 and TRBJ2-3; tentatively, D is TRBD2 (6 bases). The V and J ends lost 4 bases and 8 bases respectively, with 10 bases between them. From germline, CDR1 is SQVTM and CDR2 ANQGSEA. CDR3 size: 11 residues. This CDR3 is CSVGEEGTQYF. CDR3 DNA: TGCAGCGTTGGGGAGGAGGGTACGCAGTATTTT.

This clonotype has at least ten counts. The chain is built from TRBV11-2 and TRBJ2-3; D tentatively reads TRBD1 or TRBD2 (5 bases each). The V and J ends lost 5 bases and 2 bases respectively, with 8 bases between them. CDR3 length: 13 residues. Germline assignment: CDR1 SGHAT and CDR2 FQNNGV. The CDR3 nucleotides read TGTGCCAGCAGCGAGGGGTACACAGATACGCAGTATTTT. Translated, it gives CASSEGYTDTQYF.